The 31 T cell receptor beta chains below were found in one sample sequenced in a study of human T cells and chemical hapten exposure (dated by TCRdb to the early 2020s). According to the study, the label for this sample's time point signals: patch test 1, 2 weeks after DPC sensitization. The sample's treatment or condition label, decoded: therapeutic diphenylcyclopropenone sensitization with weekly scalp DPC. Libraries were constructed by RACE. The instrument was a NextSeq 500. TCRdb reprocessed the public reads (quality trimming at Q25 with fastp, clone calling with MiXCR) and kept in-frame beta chains. Merged by CDR3 protein, the rows form single entries marked with the most common genes and DNA. This sample has about 14,000 distinct CDR3 sequences in its table, and about a sixth of those were observed once. The ten largest clones take up about 6.8% of the sample. The sample consisted of whole blood, taken in connection with sensitization to the hapten diphenylcyclopropenone (DPC). The source of these receptors is a woman aged 30 to 39 with alopecia areata. Some clones in this sample may be carry-over from other donors' samples.

Within the sample, this clonotype is medium-sized. This chain connects TRBV5-5 to TRBJ1-6; TRBD1 might be the D (5 bases). This CDR3 has 15 amino acids. The ends were cut back, 0 bases at V and 9 bases at J, with 13 bases in the middle. The germline V gene encodes CDR1 SGHKS and CDR2 YYEKEE (reference sequence). The CDR3 protein is CASSLDRGVGSPLHF. DNA for the CDR3: TGTGCCAGCAGCTTGGATCGGGGGGTTGGTTCACCCCTCCACTTT.

This clonotype is labeled as medium-sized (0.01 to 0.1%). The chain joins TRBV10-3 to TRBJ2-5, with unresolved D. The V gene's germline CDR1 is ENHRY and CDR2 SYGVKD. V lost 8 bases and J 2 bases, leaving 12 bases between the germline ends. The CDR3 sequence is 13 residues long. CDR3 bases: TGTGCCATCGGTGCCCGCGTTCAAGAGACCCAGTACTTC. Translating it yields CAIGARVQETQYF.

This clonotype was recorded at least ten times. The chain carries TRBV6-1 and TRBJ2-1; 9 bases agree with TRBD1. The V gene's germline CDR1 is MNHNS and CDR2 SASEGT. V was clipped by 4 bases and J by 3 bases; unmatched bases: 4. The CDR3 runs to 15 residues. The CDR3 spells CASSGRGQGYNEQFF. CDR3 coding DNA: TGTGCCAGCAGTGGTAGGGGACAGGGCTACAATGAGCAGTTCTTC.

The chain employs TRBV19 and TRBJ2-7; TRBD1 matches 8 bases. The ends lost 3 bases at V and 2 bases at J; junction bases unmatched: 6. Germline V gene sequence: CDR1 LNHDA, CDR2 SQIVND (reference sequence). The CDR3 has 15 residues. Written as DNA, the CDR3 is TGTGCCAGTAGTATTAGCGCCAGGGGGCCCTACGAGCAGTACGTC. It encodes CASSISARGPYEQYV.

V is TRBV20-1 and J is TRBJ2-7, with 7 bases matching TRBD2. V was clipped by 6 bases and J by 2 bases; unmatched bases: 7. This CDR3 is 13 amino acids long. Looked up from germline, CDR1 is DFQATT and CDR2 is SNEGSKA (reference sequence). The CDR3 sequence is CSAKRDPAYEQYF. CDR3 nucleotides: TGCAGTGCAAAGCGGGATCCGGCCTACGAGCAGTACTTC.

This chain connects TRBV6-1 to TRBJ1-6; D is ambiguous. CDR1 is MNHNS, CDR2 SASEGT, per germline. The CDR3 has 15 amino acids. The V end lost 0 bases, the J end lost 7 bases, and 10 bases lay between the germline ends. The CDR3 nucleotides are TGTGCCAGCAGTGAAGCTCCGGGAGGGAATTCACCCCTCCACTTT. Protein sequence: CASSEAPGGNSPLHF.

The sample holds a few counts of this clonotype. The chain carries TRBV12-3 or TRBV12-4 and TRBJ2-7; D is unclear. V dropped 5 bases and J dropped 4 bases, with 12 bases sitting between them. The CDR3 runs to 13 residues. CDR3 sequence: CASSPSLFYEQYV. The CDR3 DNA sequence: TGTGCCAGCAGTCCTAGTTTATTTTACGAGCAGTACGTC.

The J gene is TRBJ2-1, the V gene TRBV7-9; a possible D gene is TRBD1 (5 bases). Germline V gives CDR1 SEHNR, CDR2 FQNEAQ (reference sequence). This CDR3 has 17 residues. Trimming pared 8 bases from V and 5 bases from J, leaving 25 bases between. In nucleotides, the CDR3 is TGTGCCAGCCGCCCTACTTACATAGCCAACAGGCACAATGAGCAGTTCTTC. Amino acids: CASRPTYIANRHNEQFF.

This clonotype was recorded many times. The chain has TRBV12-2 and TRBJ2-2; the table's D call, TRBD2, was not checked against the DNA. TRBV12-2 is a pseudogene. The CDR3 contains 14 residues. The CDR3 DNA reads as TGTGCAAGTCGCTTCCCTAGTCACACCGGGGAGCTGTTTTTT. As protein: CASRFPSHTGELFF.

A single count supports this clonotype. The chain couples TRBV28 to TRBJ2-7; D not certain. The CDR3 extends over 12 amino acids. Trimming shortened V by 6 bases and J by 2 bases, and 8 bases separated the two germline ends. The germline V gene encodes CDR1 MDHEN and CDR2 SYDVKM. CDR3 amino acids: CASSPNAYEQYF. For the CDR3, the DNA is TGTGCCAGCAGCCCTAACGCCTACGAGCAGTACTTC.

This clonotype is termed medium-sized. The DNA of the CDR3 is TGTGCCATCAGTCCGGGACAGGACCTATACGAGCAGTACTTC. This gives the protein CAISPGQDLYEQYF. The chain combines TRBV10-3 with TRBJ2-7; 8 bases are a match to TRBD1. CDR1 ENHRY and CDR2 SYGVKD come from the germline V gene. CDR3 length: 14 amino acids. With 5 bases clipped from V and 4 bases from J, the junction kept 7 bases outside the gene matches.

This chain joins TRBV20-1 and TRBJ2-3; 15 nucleotides line up with TRBD2. Germline assignment: CDR1 DFQATT and CDR2 SNEGSKA (reference sequence). With V trimmed by 2 bases and J by 5 bases, 11 bases remained unmatched. This CDR3 has 18 residues. DNA of the CDR3: TGCAGTGCTAGATTGGGGACTAGCGGGGGGCGCGGAAGAGATACGCAGTATTTT. This encodes CSARLGTSGGRGRDTQYF.

This clonotype came up many times. The CDR3 DNA sequence: TGTGCCAGCAGTTTCGAACAGGGGGTCTCAAAAATATACATTCAGTACTTC. Its protein product is CASSFEQGVSKIYIQYF. This chain links TRBV28 with TRBJ2-4; 8 bases map to TRBD1. Germline lookup yields CDR1 MDHEN and CDR2 SYDVKM. Trimming cost V 3 bases and J 8 bases; bases outside gene matches: 15. This CDR3 has 17 residues.

V gene TRBV27 combines with J gene TRBJ2-6, with TRBD1 identical over 7 bases. Looked up from germline, CDR1 is MNHEY and CDR2 is SMNVEV (reference sequence). With 8 bases clipped from V and 0 bases from J, the junction kept 7 bases outside the gene matches. CDR3 size: 16 residues. DNA for the CDR3: TGTGCCAGCCAAGGGACAGCCCACTCTGGGGCCAACGTCCTGACTTTC. Translating it yields CASQGTAHSGANVLTF.

This chain joins TRBV29-1 and TRBJ1-1; unclear D gene. The CDR3 sequence is 12 residues long. The V and J ends lost 4 bases and 1 base respectively, with 7 bases between them. From germline, CDR1 is SQVTM and CDR2 ANQGSEA. Written as DNA, the CDR3 is TGCAGCGTTGTCTGGGGGAACACTGAAGCTTTCTTT. Its protein is CSVVWGNTEAFF. The whole variable domain, filled in from reference TRBV29-1 and TRBJ1-1, reads SAVISQKPSRDICQRGTSLTIQCQVDSQVTMMFWYRQQPGQSLTLIATANQGSEATYESGFVIDKFPISRPNLTFSTLTVSNMSPEDSSIYLCSVVWGNTEAFFGQGTRLTVV.

This clonotype was recorded a few times. This rearrangement joins TRBV4-1 to TRBJ1-1; D call uncertain. V gave up 1 base and J gave up 1 base, with 7 bases separating them. CDR3 length equals 14 residues. From germline, CDR1 is MGHRA and CDR2 YSYEKL. Here the CDR3 DNA reads TGCGCCAGCAGCCAAGGGGCTTCGAACACTGAAGCTTTCTTT. Protein sequence: CASSQGASNTEAFF.

This clonotype ranks as medium-sized. The chain joins TRBV12-3 or TRBV12-4 to TRBJ1-6; 7 nucleotides match TRBD1. V dropped 3 bases and J dropped 3; count of bases not matched to a gene: 2. CDR3 length equals 15 residues. The CDR3 region is CASSFRDSYNSPLHF. The CDR3 DNA is TGTGCCAGCAGTTTCCGGGACAGCTATAATTCACCCCTCCACTTT.

This clonotype has ten or more counts. The chain is built from TRBV10-1 and TRBJ2-3, with 11 bases aligning to TRBD2. J lost 1 base, V lost 3 bases, and 6 bases had no gene match. The CDR3 is 17 amino acids. Germline V lookup: CDR1 WNHNN, CDR2 SYGVQD (reference sequence). This CDR3 reads CASSEGTSGGRTDTQYF. In DNA, the CDR3 is TGCGCCAGCAGTGAAGGAACTAGCGGGGGACGCACAGATACGCAGTATTTT.

This clonotype has just a few counts. This chain joins TRBV18 and TRBJ2-5; D not certain. In germline, CDR1 is KGHSH, CDR2 LQKENI. With 3 bases removed from V and 4 bases from J, the gap between germline ends came to 6 bases. The CDR3 runs 12 residues. CDR3 in DNA: TGTGCCAGCTCACCGGCAGCAGAGACCCAGTACTTC. It encodes CASSPAAETQYF. The full variable domain, its missing parts supplied by reference TRBV18 and TRBJ2-5, is NAGVMQNPRHLVRRRGQEARLRCSPMKGHSHVYWYRQLPEEGLKFMVYLQKENIIDESGMPKERFSAEFPKEGPSILRIQQVVRGDSAAYFCASSPAAETQYFGPGTRLLVL.

This sequence joins TRBV7-2 and TRBJ2-1, with 7 bases lining up with TRBD1. This CDR3 is built from 14 residues. V lost 4 bases, J lost 5 bases, and 5 bases stayed unmatched. The germline gives CDR1 SGHTA, CDR2 FQGNSA. DNA for the CDR3: TGTGCCAGCAGCTCGGGACAGACTAACAATGAGCAGTTCTTC. Its translation: CASSSGQTNNEQFF.

This clonotype rates as medium-sized. The gene calls are TRBV2 and TRBJ2-7; D unresolved. The V end was cut by 1 base, the J end by 4 bases, with 8 bases between. Germline V CDR1 and CDR2: SNHLY, FYNNEI. The CDR3 totals 13 residues. The CDR3 DNA is TGTGCCAGCAGTGAAGTCCGGCCTTACGAGCAGTACTTC. Encoded protein: CASSEVRPYEQYF.

This clonotype has at least ten counts. The J gene is TRBJ2-2, the V gene TRBV21-1; TRBD2, the D gene given by the table, was not confirmed from the DNA. TRBV21-1 is tagged as a pseudogene. The length of the CDR3 is 17 residues. Here the CDR3 DNA reads TGTGCCAGCAGCAAGTTCGGATGGAGGGTCAACACCGGGGAGCTGTTTTTT. This codes for CASSKFGWRVNTGELFF.

The chain couples TRBV27 to TRBJ1-5; D is undetermined. Trimming left V 1 base short and J 6 bases short, with 7 bases between. Germline V gene data show CDR1 as MNHEY and CDR2 as SMNVEV (reference sequence). This CDR3 has 13 amino acids. CDR3 coding DNA: TGTGCCAGCAGTTTATGGGCGGGTCAGCCCCAGCATTTT. Translation gives CASSLWAGQPQHF.

This clonotype is termed medium-sized (0.01 to 0.1%). This chain connects TRBV6-5 to TRBJ1-1; D is ambiguous. V lost 0 bases and J 6 bases, leaving 14 bases between the germline ends. Germline loops: CDR1 MNHEY, CDR2 SVGAGI. This CDR3 is 15 amino acids long. As DNA, the CDR3 is TGTGCCAGCAGTTACTCGTTGGGCGGGATCCCTGAAGCTTTCTTT. Translating it yields CASSYSLGGIPEAFF.

The V gene is TRBV9, the J gene TRBJ2-5; D gene ambiguous. Germline CDR1 and CDR2: SGDLS and YYNGEE. Trimming left V 5 bases short and J 0 bases short, with 8 bases between. The CDR3 consists of 13 residues. CDR3 amino acids: CASSPLYQETQYF. The CDR3 DNA is TGTGCCAGCAGTCCTCTGTACCAAGAGACCCAGTACTTC.

This clonotype was recorded many times. The chain is built from TRBV11-1 and TRBJ1-1, with D maybe TRBD1 (5 bases). The CDR3 covers 15 residues. The germline V gene has CDR1 SGHAT and CDR2 FQDESV (reference sequence). V was trimmed by 7 bases and J by 4 bases, leaving 19 bases between them. The CDR3 DNA reads TGTGCCAGCACCCGCCGAGAGGGGTCGGGCACTGAAGCTTTCTTT. The encoded protein is CASTRREGSGTEAFF.

This clonotype was counted many times. The chain has TRBV2 and TRBJ2-2, with D possibly matching TRBD2 (5 bases). This CDR3 has 14 amino acids. Looked up from germline, CDR1 is SNHLY and CDR2 is FYNNEI. The ends were cut back, 5 bases at V and 3 bases at J, with 10 bases in the middle. For the CDR3, the DNA is TGTGCCAGCAGTAGAACTAGAGACACCGGGGAGCTGTTTTTT. It yields the protein CASSRTRDTGELFF.

V is TRBV4-2 and J is TRBJ2-3; 8 nucleotides line up with TRBD2. The CDR3 has 17 amino acids. Trimming took 0 bases from V and 6 from J; bases not matched to a gene: 11. Looked up from germline, CDR1 is LGHNA and CDR2 is YNFKEQ. The chain's CDR3 is CASSQEPSGSPVDTQYF. In DNA form, the CDR3 reads TGTGCCAGCAGCCAAGAGCCGAGCGGGAGTCCCGTCGATACGCAGTATTTT.

J is TRBJ1-1 and V is TRBV3-1; unclear D gene. CDR1 and CDR2 (germline): LGHDT, YNNKEL (reference sequence). The CDR3 totals 15 residues. V was cut by 0 bases and J by 0 bases, with 8 bases left in between. CDR3 region: CASSQDASMNTEAFF. CDR3 DNA: TGTGCCAGCAGCCAAGATGCAAGCATGAACACTGAAGCTTTCTTT.

In its sample, this clonotype was seen many times. This chain uses TRBV12-3 or TRBV12-4 with TRBJ1-2; D remains ambiguous. V was trimmed by 6 bases and J by 5 bases, leaving 10 bases between them. This CDR3 comprises 12 residues. The DNA for the CDR3 is TGTGCCAGCAGGGAGCCCGGGTATGGCTACACCTTC. Translated, it gives CASREPGYGYTF.

This clonotype was seen at least ten times. The rearrangement links TRBV3-1 to TRBJ1-2; D call uncertain. V lost 1 base and J lost 6, with 6 bases in between. The V gene's germline CDR1 is LGHDT and CDR2 YNNKEL (reference sequence). CDR3 length: 12 amino acids. The CDR3 here is CASSQVEHGYTF. CDR3 coding DNA: TGTGCCAGCAGCCAAGTGGAACATGGCTACACCTTC.